This T cell receptor beta chain was retrieved from a study of blood T cell repertoires in COVID-19. The wider study: T cells, B-cell-depleted T cells, or PBMCs provided the cDNA or gDNA that served as material.

Profiled with immunoSEQ multiplex PCR; TCRdb holds only in-frame clones, not every one. The data show some 30,000 clones, with about nine tenths seen just once and around 1% held by the top ten. Trimming left V 2 bases short and J 3 bases short, with 8 bases between. This CDR3 region has 13 residues. This TCR was sampled from a man between 65 and 85 years old with active or convalescent COVID-19. The chain recombines TRBV12-3 or TRBV12-4 with TRBJ2-7, with D perhaps TRBD2 (5 bases). Source material: peripheral blood. DNA of the CDR3: TGTGCCAGCAGTTTACGGAGGCACTACGAGCAGTACTTC. This encodes CASSLRRHYEQYF.